Included here is one TCR beta chain sequence, with context. This sample was included in a study of OX40 agonist ivuxolimab in advanced cancers. The assay was immunoSEQ multiplex PCR, and TCRdb's table has in-frame clones only and misses some. The table lists 86,000 or so clones, roughly nine tenths of them singletons. The ends lost 2 bases at V and 8 bases at J; junction bases unmatched: 6. Germline V gene data show CDR1 as SGHRS and CDR2 as YFSETQ. The CDR3 length is 15 residues. The chain combines TRBV5-1 with TRBJ2-1; 11 bases are a match to TRBD2. The receptor's source is an adult with an advanced solid tumor such as melanoma, head and neck, liver or kidney cancer. Source: CD4+ or CD8+ T cells sorted from blood, taken in a trial of the OX40 agonist ivuxolimab. DNA of the CDR3: TGCGCCAGCAGCTTTAGCGGGGGGGCCGTAGATGAGCAGTTCTTC. Encoded protein: CASSFSGGAVDEQFF.